Below are 27 T cell receptor beta chains sequenced from a single sample in a study of Ad26.COV2.S vaccination and SARS-CoV-2 variants. Noted treatment: roughly 18 received Ad26.COV2.S at low or high dose, single or two shots; roughly five received placebo; per-sample allocation not given. All samples were drawn on day 63, counting from the first vaccine or placebo injection. This table comes from immunoSEQ multiplex PCR, and its TCRdb copy is limited to in-frame clones, with some not included. The sample has 300,000 to 400,000 clones, 80% to 90% seen once. This material consisted of peripheral blood, taken in a trial of Ad26.COV2.S vaccine versus placebo. These receptors were taken from a person aged 18-65 years who received the Ad26.COV2.S COVID-19 vaccine or a placebo.

This clone was seen a single time. The rearrangement joins TRBV30 to TRBJ2-7, with 7 nucleotides matching TRBD1. V lost 2 bases, J lost 1 base, and 5 bases stayed unmatched. CDR3 length: 14 amino acids. Germline V gene data show CDR1 as GTSNPN and CDR2 as SVGIG (reference sequence). CDR3 nucleotides: TGTGCCTGGAGTCGTAACAGGGGATCCTACGAGCAGTACTTC. Protein product: CAWSRNRGSYEQYF.

This chain connects TRBV4-2 to TRBJ2-6; D possibly corresponds to TRBD2 (7 bases). The V gene's germline CDR1 is LGHNA and CDR2 YNFKEQ. The CDR3 totals 19 residues. V lost 0 bases to trimming and J lost 0 bases, with 15 bases between them. CDR3 residues: CASSQDLGGGYSGANVLTF. CDR3 bases: TGTGCCAGCAGCCAAGATCTTGGGGGGGGCTACTCTGGGGCCAACGTCCTGACTTTC.

The V gene is TRBV24-1, the J gene TRBJ2-1; perhaps TRBD1 as D (5 bases). V shed 4 bases and J shed 3 bases, with 6 bases lying between them. Germline V CDR1 and CDR2: KGHDR, SFDVKD. The CDR3 extends over 13 amino acids. The CDR3 nucleotides read TGTGCCACCAGTGACCAGGGCTACAATGAGCAGTTCTTC. Translation gives CATSDQGYNEQFF.

The chain uses TRBV6-5 and TRBJ1-5; the D gene is possibly TRBD1 (5 bases). This CDR3 region has 15 residues. Germline CDR1 and CDR2: MNHEY and SVGAGI. V lost 4 bases to trimming and J lost 2 bases, with 12 bases between them. The CDR3 DNA reads TGTGCCAGCAGTTGGACTCGGGGGGGCAATCAGCCCCAGCATTTT. Amino acid sequence: CASSWTRGGNQPQHF.

In this sample, this clone turned up a few times. This sequence joins TRBV10-1 and TRBJ2-1; either TRBD1 or TRBD2 may fit D (6 bases each). Germline CDR1 is WNHNN and CDR2 is SYGVQD (reference sequence). This CDR3 has 13 amino acids. Trimming took off 9 bases at V and 8 bases at J, with 17 bases between the two ends. CDR3 in DNA: TGCGCCAGAAATTGTCGGGGGCCAGATGAGCAGTTCTTC. As protein: CARNCRGPDEQFF.

The V gene is TRBV4-3, the J gene TRBJ1-4; D is undetermined. This CDR3 has 13 amino acids. Germline V lookup: CDR1 LGHNA, CDR2 YSLEER. The V gene lost 0 bases and the J gene lost 10 bases, with 9 bases spanning the gap. CDR3 nucleotide sequence: TGCGCCAGCAGCCAAGAAATATTAGGAAAACTGTTTTTT. It codes for CASSQEILGKLFF.

This CDR3 reads CASSLMGLAGGPPKETQYF. CDR3 in DNA: TGCGCCAGCAGCCTCATGGGACTAGCGGGGGGCCCCCCCAAAGAGACCCAGTACTTC. This chain links TRBV5-1 with TRBJ2-5; 15 bases line up with TRBD2. The V gene end was trimmed by 4 bases and the J gene end by 3 bases; junction bases not matched to a gene: 13. Per germline, CDR1 SGHRS and CDR2 YFSETQ. CDR3 length: 19 residues.

This rearrangement joins TRBV25-1 to TRBJ1-4; no definite D call. The germline V gene encodes CDR1 MGHDK and CDR2 SYGVNS. Trimming shortened V by 0 bases and J by 8 bases, and 13 bases separated the two germline ends. This CDR3 contains 15 residues. In DNA form, the CDR3 reads TGTGCCAGCAGTGAATATAACTCGGGGTGGGAAAAACTGTTTTTT. Protein: CASSEYNSGWEKLFF.

The gene calls are TRBV5-1 and TRBJ2-1; D might be TRBD1 or TRBD2, each matching 6 bases. V was pared by 0 bases and J by 9 bases, with 7 bases between. CDR1 SGHRS and CDR2 YFSETQ come from the germline V gene. The CDR3 length is 12 residues. CDR3 in DNA: TGCGCCAGCAGCTTGGAGGGGGGTGAGCAGTTCTTC. Encoded protein: CASSLEGGEQFF. Combining the CDR3 with reference TRBV5-1 and TRBJ2-1 gives the whole variable domain KAGVTQTPRYLIKTRGQQVTLSCSPISGHRSVSWYQQTPGQGLQFLFEYFSETQRNKGNFPGRFSGRQFSNSRSEMNVSTLELGDSALYLCASSLEGGEQFFGPGTRLTVL.

In its sample, this clone was seen a few times. The CDR3, as DNA: TGTGCCAGCAGCATAGACAGTGCGGGAAACACCATATATTTT. Protein product: CASSIDSAGNTIYF. The V gene is TRBV5-4, the J gene TRBJ1-3; a weak D match, TRBD1 (5 bases). V lost 4 bases and J lost 4, with 12 bases in between. The CDR3 consists of 14 residues. From germline, CDR1 is SGHNT and CDR2 YYREEE (reference sequence).

This chain connects TRBV24-1 to TRBJ1-1; D uncertain. The germline V gene encodes CDR1 KGHDR and CDR2 SFDVKD. V was cut by 4 bases and J by 6 bases, with 14 bases left in between. CDR3 length: 14 residues. In nucleotides, the CDR3 is TGTGCCACCAGTGACTCGCGTACTGGCCCTGAAGCTTTCTTT. Protein product: CATSDSRTGPEAFF.

The chain links TRBV2 to TRBJ2-7; D is uncertain. The V gene lost 7 bases and the J gene lost 6 bases, with 10 bases spanning the gap. CDR1 and CDR2 (germline): SNHLY, FYNNEI. This CDR3 comprises 11 residues. The CDR3 sequence is CASTPRAEQYF. The CDR3 DNA reads TGTGCCAGCACCCCCCGGGCCGAGCAGTACTTC.

The chain carries TRBV9 and TRBJ2-4, with 7 bases fitting TRBD1. The V and J ends lost 2 bases and 6 bases, in that order; junction bases with no gene match: 8. The CDR3 is made up of 15 amino acids. Germline V gene sequence: CDR1 SGDLS, CDR2 YYNGEE. The chain's CDR3 is CASSVEARGTNIQYF. DNA of the CDR3: TGTGCCAGCAGCGTTGAAGCCAGGGGGACAAACATTCAGTACTTC.

This chain uses TRBV6-5 with TRBJ2-5; TRBD2 aligns across 9 bases. V gave up 9 bases and J gave up 5 bases; unmatched junction bases: 4. The CDR3 consists of 12 residues. Germline CDR1 and CDR2: MNHEY and SVGAGI. For the CDR3, the DNA is TGTGCCAGTAGCGGGGGCACGGAGACCCAGTACTTC. Translated, it gives CASSGGTETQYF.

V usage is TRBV7-2 and J usage is TRBJ1-2; no clear D. Between the trimmed V and J ends, which lost 0 bases and 4 bases, there was a span of 9 bases. This CDR3 contains 14 residues. The V gene's germline CDR1 is SGHTA and CDR2 FQGNSA. CDR3 region: CASSLAPMGYGYTF. CDR3 bases: TGTGCCAGCAGCTTAGCCCCCATGGGCTATGGCTACACCTTC.

The genes are TRBV25-1 and TRBJ1-6; TRBD1 might be the D (6 bases). CDR1 is MGHDK, CDR2 SYGVNS, per germline. V lost 4 bases and J 0 bases, leaving 10 bases between the germline ends. The CDR3 has 16 residues. As DNA, the CDR3 is TGTGCCAGCAGTGTGGACAGTCTCTCCTATAATTCACCCCTCCACTTT. It is translated as CASSVDSLSYNSPLHF.

The J gene is TRBJ2-7, the V gene TRBV4-3; no clear D. The V and J ends lost 0 bases and 2 bases respectively, with 8 bases between them. The CDR3 totals 14 residues. Per germline, CDR1 LGHNA and CDR2 YSLEER. The CDR3 spells CASSQDVRTYEQYF. The CDR3 DNA follows: TGCGCCAGCAGCCAAGATGTTCGGACCTACGAGCAGTACTTC.

The genes are TRBV19 and TRBJ2-5; weak D call: TRBD1 (5 bases). The CDR3 has 13 residues. V lost 5 bases to trimming and J lost 5 bases, with 12 bases between them. Per germline, CDR1 LNHDA and CDR2 SQIVND (reference sequence). CDR3 nucleotides: TGTGCCAGTAGTCCCCAGGGCTCGGAGACCCAGTACTTC. Translating it yields CASSPQGSETQYF.

This clone came up once. V is TRBV15 and J is TRBJ1-6; D is perhaps TRBD1 (5 bases). CDR3 size: 15 residues. The V gene's germline CDR1 is LNHNV and CDR2 YYDKDF (reference sequence). Trimming removed 1 base at V and 7 bases at J, with 11 bases between. The CDR3 here is CATSRVGGGNSPLHF. The CDR3 DNA reads as TGTGCCACCAGCAGAGTTGGGGGTGGCAATTCACCCCTCCACTTT.

The chain combines TRBV24-1 with TRBJ1-3; D gene unclear. Germline V gene data show CDR1 as KGHDR and CDR2 as SFDVKD. The CDR3 runs to 13 residues. The ends were cut back, 3 bases at V and 2 bases at J, with 4 bases in the middle. The CDR3, as DNA: TGTGCCACCAGTGATAATACTGGAAACACCATATATTTT. Amino acids: CATSDNTGNTIYF.

This clone was counted a few times. The CDR3 region has the DNA TGTGCCAGCTCACCGCAAACCGGGATCGGGTCTAATGAGCAGTTCTTC. Protein: CASSPQTGIGSNEQFF. V and J are TRBV18 and TRBJ2-1; the D gene is possibly TRBD2 (5 bases). The germline V and J ends were trimmed by 3 bases and 7 bases, with 19 bases remaining between them. Germline lookup yields CDR1 KGHSH and CDR2 LQKENI. This CDR3 has 16 amino acids.

Concerning this clone itself: Other DNA sequences in the sample encode the same CDR3. This chain joins TRBV3-1 (or the pseudogene TRBV3-2) and TRBJ2-5; the D is unclear. This CDR3 is built from 12 residues. Trimming took 2 bases from V and 5 from J, leaving 6 bases between them. CDR1 and CDR2 from the germline V gene are LGHDT and YNNKEL (reference sequence). The CDR3 loop is CASSQLGETQYF. In DNA, the CDR3 is TGTGCCAGCAGCCAATTAGGGGAGACCCAGTACTTC.

V gene TRBV3-1 (or the pseudogene TRBV3-2) combines with J gene TRBJ1-2; 10 bases fit TRBD1. CDR3 length equals 15 residues. CDR1 LGHDT and CDR2 YNNKEL come from the germline V gene (reference sequence). The ends lost 4 bases at V and 7 bases at J; junction bases unmatched: 9. The CDR3 nucleotides are TGTGCCAGCAGCCCGACGGACAGGGGGGGTGCTGGCTACACCTTC. This codes for CASSPTDRGGAGYTF.

The CDR3 loop reads CTSSQARGRRQTEAFF. The CDR3 region has the DNA TGCACCAGCAGCCAAGCGAGGGGGCGACGACAGACTGAAGCTTTCTTT. This sequence joins TRBV1 and TRBJ1-1; the D segment call TRBD1 is taken from the table without a DNA check. TRBV1 is designated a pseudogene. The CDR3 spans 16 residues.

The chain links TRBV30 to TRBJ1-5, with 8 bases identical to TRBD1. V lost 2 bases to trimming and J lost 5 bases; unmatched junction nucleotides: 5. CDR3 length equals 14 residues. In germline, CDR1 is GTSNPN, CDR2 SVGIG (reference sequence). CDR3 coding DNA: TGTGCCTGGAGTTACGACAGGGGCTATCAGCCCCAGCATTTT. Its protein product is CAWSYDRGYQPQHF.

This chain links TRBV11-2 with TRBJ1-6; D perhaps matches TRBD1 (6 bases). Germline CDR1 SGHAT, CDR2 FQNNGV. There are 15 residues in the CDR3. With 4 bases removed from V and 10 bases from J, the gap between germline ends came to 17 bases. The CDR3 region has the DNA TGTGCCAGCAGCTGGGGGGCAGGGGATCAATCACCCCTCCACTTT. This sequence encodes CASSWGAGDQSPLHF.

A single count supports this clone. This chain links TRBV27 with TRBJ1-3; D call uncertain. The ends were cut back, 2 bases at V and 4 bases at J, with 12 bases in the middle. CDR3 length equals 15 residues. CDR1 is MNHEY, CDR2 SMNVEV, per germline (reference sequence). The CDR3 sequence is CASSLTPGVGNTIYF. The DNA of the CDR3 is TGTGCCAGCAGTTTAACCCCGGGCGTGGGAAACACCATATATTTT.